What follows are 15 T cell receptor beta chains derived from one specimen sequenced in a study of blood T cell repertoires in COVID-19 (dated by TCRdb to about 2020). Libraries were made using the immunoSEQ multiplex PCR assay. Entries here come from immuneACCESS through TCRdb and include only in-frame sequences with V and J called. Some clones fail to appear in such tables; in the studies checked, an unresolved V gene covers under half of the shortfall, and the cause of the remainder is unknown. In this sample the table shows around 170,000 clones, 84% of which occur a single time. The ten largest make up 14% of the sample. Sequencing used peripheral blood. The source is a man younger than 35 with active or convalescent COVID-19.

This clone appeared a single time. The V and J genes are TRBV7-6 and TRBJ2-2; no clear D gene. V lost 2 bases to trimming and J lost 2 bases, with 12 bases between them. Germline CDR1 SGHVS, CDR2 FNYEAQ. The CDR3 has 16 amino acids. The CDR3 spells CASSLNAPTNTGELFF. The CDR3 DNA is TGTGCCAGCAGCTTAAATGCACCGACTAACACCGGGGAGCTGTTTTTT.

The rearrangement joins TRBV4-1 to TRBJ2-7; 7 positions match TRBD1. The CDR3 contains 16 residues. V shed 4 bases, J shed 5 bases, and the junction held 14 bases outside the gene matches. Germline assignment: CDR1 MGHRA and CDR2 YSYEKL. The CDR3 loop is CASSRPSRQGDHEQYF. The CDR3 nucleotides read TGCGCCAGCAGCCGACCGTCGAGACAGGGAGACCACGAGCAGTACTTC.

This chain joins TRBV7-8 and TRBJ2-7; D unclear. Trimming cost V 6 bases and J 2 bases, with 14 bases left between them. CDR1 and CDR2 (germline): SGHVS, FQNEAQ. This CDR3 has 14 amino acids. The CDR3 coding sequence is TGTGCCAGCAGTCGAAACAGTAGACCCTACGAGCAGTACTTC. This codes for CASSRNSRPYEQYF.

The chain is built from TRBV19 and TRBJ2-1, with 8 bases aligning to TRBD1. Germline V gene sequence: CDR1 LNHDA, CDR2 SQIVND (reference sequence). There are 11 residues in the CDR3. The J segment lost 13 bases and the V segment lost 3 bases, leaving 2 bases of the junction unmatched. The CDR3 region has the DNA TGTGCCAGTAGTATGGGACAGGTTCAGTTCTTC. This encodes CASSMGQVQFF.

This clone was found once. One end of the junction fails to match germline, which may point to a read error. V and J are TRBV7-2 and TRBJ2-2, with D possibly being TRBD1 or TRBD2 (6 bases each). Germline-derived CDR1 and CDR2 are SGHTA and FQGNSA. This CDR3 has 14 amino acids. The CDR3 DNA is TGTGCCAGCAGCCTAGCGACAGGCACCGGGGAGCTGTTTTTT. Its protein product is CASSLATGTGELFF.

This clone showed up many times. The chain employs TRBV14 and TRBJ2-1, with 12 bases lining up with TRBD2. The CDR3 contains 16 residues. The germline V gene encodes CDR1 SGHDN and CDR2 FVKESK. J was trimmed by 3 bases and V by 4 bases; bases with no gene match: 4. Here the CDR3 reads CASSPLAGGFYNEQFF. CDR3 bases: TGTGCCAGCAGCCCCCTAGCGGGAGGGTTCTACAATGAGCAGTTCTTC.

This chain uses TRBV5-5 with TRBJ1-4; D might be TRBD1 (5 bases). V was cut by 2 bases and J by 4 bases, with 18 bases left in between. The CDR3 runs to 17 residues. CDR1 SGHKS and CDR2 YYEKEE come from the germline V gene (reference sequence). The CDR3 DNA follows: TGTGCCAGCAGCTTTTCAGGGTCGATCCGGTATAATGAAAAACTGTTTTTT. This gives the protein CASSFSGSIRYNEKLFF.

V usage is TRBV10-1 and J usage is TRBJ2-2; possible D gene TRBD2, 5 bases. Trimming took 4 bases from V and 2 from J, leaving 14 bases between them. The CDR3 totals 16 residues. Per the germline V gene, CDR1 is WNHNN and CDR2 is SYGVQD (reference sequence). The DNA for the CDR3 is TGCGCCAGCAGTGTCGGGAAGCCGATAAACACCGGGGAGCTGTTTTTT. Its translation: CASSVGKPINTGELFF.

The chain is built from TRBV7-2 and TRBJ1-1; TRBD1 matches 7 bases. In germline, CDR1 is SGHTA, CDR2 FQGNSA. With 0 bases clipped from V and 5 bases from J, the junction kept 0 bases outside the gene matches. The CDR3 spans 13 residues. The CDR3 is CASSLAQGTEAFF. The CDR3 DNA reads as TGTGCCAGCAGCTTAGCACAGGGGACTGAAGCTTTCTTT.

This sequence joins TRBV21-1 and TRBJ1-2; TRBD1, the table's D call, lacks a check against the DNA. TRBV21-1 is deemed a pseudogene. The CDR3 contains 15 residues. The CDR3 DNA follows: TGTGCCAGCAGCAAAACAGGGGGAGACAACTATGGCTACACCTTC. Translating gives CASSKTGGDNYGYTF.

V is TRBV19 and J is TRBJ2-2, with 8 bases identical to TRBD1. Losses at the gene ends were 7 bases for V and 3 bases for J; bases not matched to a gene: 7. Germline V gene lookup returns CDR1 LNHDA and CDR2 SQIVND (reference sequence). CDR3 size: 15 residues. Written as DNA, the CDR3 is TGTGCCAGTACCACCGGGACAGGCTACACCGGGGAGCTGTTTTTT. Protein product: CASTTGTGYTGELFF.

This CDR3 reads CASNRAGQGIISSGANVLTF. CDR3 DNA sequence: TGTGCCAGTAATCGGGCCGGGCAGGGGATTATAAGCTCTGGGGCCAACGTCCTGACTTTC. V usage is TRBV19 and J usage is TRBJ2-6; tentatively, D is TRBD1 (6 bases). The V end was cut by 7 bases, the J end by 0 bases, with 25 bases between. This CDR3 region has 20 residues. Germline lookup yields CDR1 LNHDA and CDR2 SQIVND (reference sequence).

By sample share, this clone is medium-sized. The chain uses TRBV6-4 and TRBJ2-2; 7 bases line up with TRBD1. The germline gives CDR1 MRHNA, CDR2 SNTAGT. Unmatched junction bases numbered 2, after V lost 3 bases and J lost 4 bases. This CDR3 region has 14 residues. Here the CDR3 DNA reads TGTGCCAGCAGTGAACAGGGGACCACCGGGGAGCTGTTTTTT. Encoded protein: CASSEQGTTGELFF.

The chain recombines TRBV12-3 or TRBV12-4 with TRBJ1-1, with D hard to call. This CDR3 has 12 residues. Trimming removed 9 bases at V and 1 base at J, with 9 bases between. The CDR3, as DNA: TGTGCCAGTTCCCCGGGGAACACTGAAGCTTTCTTT. As protein: CASSPGNTEAFF.

This chain's CDR3 is CASSRGQGYNEQFF. The DNA of the CDR3 is TGTGCCAGCAGCCGAGGACAGGGCTACAATGAGCAGTTCTTC. V gene TRBV11-3 combines with J gene TRBJ2-1, with 8 bases aligning to TRBD1. Germline V gene sequence: CDR1 SGHNT, CDR2 YENEEA. J was trimmed by 3 bases and V by 5 bases; bases with no gene match: 3. The CDR3 extends over 14 amino acids. The full variable domain, in which reference TRBV11-3 and TRBJ2-1 provide the parts outside the CDR3, is EAGVVQSPRYKIIEKKQPVAFWCNPISGHNTLYWYLQNLGQGPELLIRYENEEAVDDSQLPKDRFSAERLKGVDSTLKIQPAELGDSAVYLCASSRGQGYNEQFFGPGTRLTVL.